This entry lists 3 T cell receptor beta chains sequenced from one sample in a study of shared clonotypes between healthy human individuals. Selected positively for CCR7 and CD45RO-negative, naive CD8 cells excluded terminally differentiated effector memory CD45RA+ cells. Repertoires were generated with immunoSEQ multiplex PCR, while TCRdb's copy carries only in-frame clones and drops some. Seen here are more than 600,000 clones, 92% observed once, and the top ten hold approximately 22%. Sequenced input: naive CD8+ T cells sorted from blood. The receptors originated from a man in his thirties or forties in good health.

The rearrangement uses TRBV5-4 and TRBJ2-5, with 7 bases that match TRBD1. CDR3 length: 15 amino acids. CDR1 and CDR2 from the germline V gene are SGHNT and YYREEE (reference sequence). V lost 3 bases and J lost 3; bases outside the gene matches: 8. In nucleotides, the CDR3 is TGTGCCAGCAGCTCCTACAGGGGCCAGGAAGAGACCCAGTACTTC. Amino acids: CASSSYRGQEETQYF.

This CDR3 is CASSPGGSSYEQYF. Written as DNA, the CDR3 is TGTGCCAGCAGCCCAGGGGGAAGCTCCTACGAGCAGTACTTC. The chain has TRBV11-1 and TRBJ2-7; 7 nucleotides align to TRBD1. The CDR3 is made up of 14 amino acids. Losses at the gene ends were 5 bases for V and 0 bases for J; bases not matched to a gene: 4. Germline lookup yields CDR1 SGHAT and CDR2 FQDESV (reference sequence).

The genes are TRBV29-1 and TRBJ1-5; no firm D call. Germline CDR1 reads SQVTM; CDR2 reads ANQGSEA. Between the trimmed V and J ends, which lost 5 bases and 0 bases, there was a span of 11 bases. The CDR3 totals 14 residues. DNA of the CDR3: TGCAGCGTTACGCTAGGTGGTAGCAATCAGCCCCAGCATTTT. This translates into CSVTLGGSNQPQHF.